The clone carrying this TCR beta chain was seen at least ten times. What it binds is unknown. The germline V gene has CDR1 DFQATT and CDR2 SNEGSKA (reference sequence). CDR3 length equals 12 residues. Trimming removed 4 bases at V and 5 bases at J, with 12 bases between. Generation of TCR beta libraries employed quantitative 5'-RACE incorporating molecular barcodes. Using its own MiXCR run on the 5' RACE reads, TCRdb lists one record per CDR3 protein. The sample contains a few hundred thousand distinct CDR3 sequences, around 10% of which appear only once. The sample is drawn from a study of CD8 T cells in ankylosing spondylitis. Regarding the study as a whole: Disease-linked clones were found to be CD8+ and relatively rare in peripheral blood. From matched ankylosing spondylitis synovial fluid, disease-linked clones were reportedly recovered at significantly enriched levels.

V usage is TRBV20-1 and J usage is TRBJ2-7; D perhaps matches TRBD1 (5 bases). The TCR was taken from a male donor with ankylosing spondylitis or in good health (not recorded which). Sequencing was done on a sample of blood, either unsorted or a sorted T cell fraction (not recorded which). In DNA, the CDR3 is TGCAGTGCTAATCCAGGGTACCACGAGCAGTACTTC. This encodes CSANPGYHEQYF.